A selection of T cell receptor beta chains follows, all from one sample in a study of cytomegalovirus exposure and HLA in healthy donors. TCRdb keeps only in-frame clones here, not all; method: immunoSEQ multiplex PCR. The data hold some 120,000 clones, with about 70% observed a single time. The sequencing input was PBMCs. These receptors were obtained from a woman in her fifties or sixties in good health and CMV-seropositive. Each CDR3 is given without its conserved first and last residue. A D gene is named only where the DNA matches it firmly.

ASSLQGVDTQY	TRBV7-9	TRBJ2-3	.
ASSLEGVGGELF	TRBV5-1	TRBJ2-2	.
ASVGGGPISTDTQY	TRBV6-6	TRBJ2-3	.
ASSLRTGQETQY	TRBV5-4	TRBJ2-5	TRBD1
ASSLKYRVHEQY	TRBV5-8	TRBJ2-7	.
ASSQDRTSNYGYT	TRBV4-3	TRBJ1-2	.
ASSIEVGSSYEQY	TRBV19	TRBJ2-7	.
ASTTRGGSGTGELF	TRBV7-6	TRBJ2-2	TRBD2
AISEPTGQGTHEQF	TRBV10-3	TRBJ2-1	TRBD1
ASSDRSGTGGPLYGYT	TRBV6-4	TRBJ1-2	.
ATSILGQGLYEQY	TRBV15	TRBJ2-7	.
ASTDENRGRTEAF	TRBV6-1	TRBJ1-1	TRBD1
ASSVTGLYQETQY	TRBV9	TRBJ2-5	.